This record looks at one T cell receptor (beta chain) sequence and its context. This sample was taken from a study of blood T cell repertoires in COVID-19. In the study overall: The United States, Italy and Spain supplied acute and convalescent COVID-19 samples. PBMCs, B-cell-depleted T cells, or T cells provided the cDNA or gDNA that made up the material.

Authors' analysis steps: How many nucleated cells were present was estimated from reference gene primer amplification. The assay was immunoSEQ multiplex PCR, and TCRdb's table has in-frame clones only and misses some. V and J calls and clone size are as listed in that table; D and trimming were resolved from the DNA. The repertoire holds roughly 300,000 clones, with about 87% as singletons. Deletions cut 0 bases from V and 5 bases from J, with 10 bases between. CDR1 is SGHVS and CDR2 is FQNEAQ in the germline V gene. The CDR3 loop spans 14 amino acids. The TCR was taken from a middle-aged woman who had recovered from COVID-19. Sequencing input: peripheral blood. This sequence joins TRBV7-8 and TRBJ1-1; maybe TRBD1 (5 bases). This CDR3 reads CASSLAGKGTEAFF. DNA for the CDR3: TGTGCCAGCAGCTTAGCAGGGAAGGGGACTGAAGCTTTCTTT.